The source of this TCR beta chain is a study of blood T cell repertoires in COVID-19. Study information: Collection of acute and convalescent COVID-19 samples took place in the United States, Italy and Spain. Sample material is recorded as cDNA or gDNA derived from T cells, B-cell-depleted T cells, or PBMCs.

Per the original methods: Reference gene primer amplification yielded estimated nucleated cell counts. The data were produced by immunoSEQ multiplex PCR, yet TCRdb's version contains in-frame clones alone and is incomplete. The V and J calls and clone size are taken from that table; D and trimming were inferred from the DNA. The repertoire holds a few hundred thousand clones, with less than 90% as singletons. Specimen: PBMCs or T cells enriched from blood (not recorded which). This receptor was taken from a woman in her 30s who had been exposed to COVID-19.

CDR3 residues: CASSTRQGGTEAFF. The DNA of the CDR3 is TGTGCCAGCAGCACCAGACAGGGGGGGACTGAAGCTTTCTTT. This chain links TRBV13 with TRBJ1-1; TRBD1 matches at 9 bases. Germline CDR1 PRHDT, CDR2 FYEKMQ (reference sequence). Losses at the gene ends were 5 bases for V and 5 bases for J; bases not matched to a gene: 6. The CDR3 contains 14 residues.